Below are 30 T cell receptor delta chains sequenced from a single sample in a study of γδ T cells in repeated Plasmodium falciparum infection. TCRdb called clones anew from the multiplex PCR reads with CATT. The sample includes 75,000 to 95,000 delta-chain clones, 0.98% of them seen just once. Gammadelta T cells were flow-sorted from PBMC into Vgamma9/Vdelta2+ and Vdelta2-negative populations for bulk analysis. The sample comprised gamma-delta T cells from blood. The source is a pool of human donors (malaria-infected and uninfected, not separated).

A remark on this clone: TCRdb shows a much larger clone's protein in place of this DNA's translation, and the two differ at residue 10, likely through a read error; the protein shown is translated from the DNA. This chain links TRAV38-2/DV8 with TRDJ1, with 13 bases matching TRDD3. No J segment appears in TCRdb, so it was assigned here by matching the sequence to germline. The CDR3 loop spans 22 amino acids. The J segment lost 3 bases and the V segment lost 2 bases, leaving 22 bases of the junction unmatched. Per the germline V gene, CDR1 is TSESDYY and CDR2 is QEAYKQQN. CDR3 sequence: CAYRRFFAFTPSTGGYADKLIF. Here the CDR3 DNA reads TGTGCTTATAGGAGATTCTTTGCCTTCACCCCGAGTACTGGGGGATACGCCGATAAACTCATCTTT.

Remarks on this clone: Given a far larger clone just one base away, this is likely a sequencing read error. The sample contains more than one DNA sequence encoding this CDR3. The J gene went uncalled, whereas the V gene is TRDV2; TRDD3 reflects the table's D call only, with no check against the DNA. Germline lookup yields CDR1 GEAIGNYY and CDR2 EKD. The CDR3 contains 16 residues. This chain's CDR3 is CACEQLGAPYTDKLIF. The CDR3 region has the DNA TGTGCCTGTGAGCAACTGGGGGCCCCGTACACCGATAAACTCATTTTT.

This clone has a handful of counts. It differs at one base from a far larger clone, so likely a read error. In the same sample, other DNA sequences code for this CDR3. This rearrangement joins TRDV1 to TRDJ1; tentatively, D is TRDD3 (6 bases). Germline CDR1 reads TSWWSYY; CDR2 reads QGS. The CDR3 covers 16 residues. CDR3 region: CALGDSWGGYTDKLIF. The CDR3 DNA follows: TGTGCTCTTGGGGATTCTTGGGGGGGGTACACCGATAAGCTCATCTTT.

This clone was recorded at least ten times. This likely came from a read error, as a far larger clone is one base away. The chain links TRDV1 to TRDJ2, with 11 nucleotides matching TRDD3. TCRdb is silent on the J gene; assignment here came from matching the DNA to germline. Germline loops: CDR1 TSWWSYY, CDR2 QGS. CDR3 length: 26 amino acids. For the CDR3, the DNA is TGTGCTCTTGGGAACCCCGACTCGGATCATCGATGGGGGATACGCGATATAAAAGCTTTGGCAGCACAACTCTTCTTT. Its translation is CALGNPDSDHRWGIRDIKALAAQLFF.

This clone was recorded many times. TCRdb attributes to this sequence the protein of a much larger clone, which differs from the DNA translation at residue 9; a read error is likely, and the protein displayed is translated from the DNA. The chain joins TRDV2 to TRDJ1, with D perhaps matching TRDD3 (5 bases). Germline V gives CDR1 GEAIGNYY, CDR2 EKD. V lost 0 bases and J 3 bases, leaving 10 bases between the germline ends. CDR3 size: 14 residues. This CDR3 reads CACDTVWEPDKLIF. The CDR3 region has the DNA TGTGCCTGTGACACCGTCTGGGAACCCGATAAACTCATCTTT.

There are many counts of this clone. The protein TCRdb lists belongs to a much larger clone and differs from this DNA's translation at residue 14, which points to a read error; the protein shown is made from the DNA. No call exists for the J gene, whereas the V gene is TRDV2; the DNA was not compared with TRDD3, the D call given in the table. CDR3 length equals 16 residues. Germline V gene lookup returns CDR1 GEAIGNYY and CDR2 EKD. CDR3 protein: CACVSTGGAYTDKHIF. CDR3 sequence (DNA): TGTGCCTGTGTCAGTACTGGGGGAGCGTACACCGATAAACACATCTTT.

A few counts support this clone. Translating this DNA gives a protein that differs at residue 8 from the TCRdb one, which belongs to a much larger clone; a read error is likely, and the protein shown is this translation. The chain combines TRDV2 with TRDJ1, with TRDD3 identical over 8 bases. TCRdb carries no J gene annotation; the J gene was assigned here by matching the DNA with germline. V shed 0 bases, J shed 1 base, and the junction held 12 bases outside the gene matches. The CDR3 sequence is 18 residues long. The germline V gene encodes CDR1 GEAIGNYY and CDR2 EKD. CDR3 amino acids: CACDTVSGLGGGTDKLIF. CDR3 in DNA: TGTGCCTGTGACACCGTTTCCGGACTGGGGGGGGGCACCGATAAACTCATCTTT.

Comment on this clone: A read error likely explains why the TCRdb protein, taken from a much larger clone, differs from this DNA's translation at residue 19; the protein shown is translated from the DNA. V gene TRDV1 was called; the J gene was not; the D call TRDD3 from the table was never checked on the DNA. Germline V gives CDR1 TSWWSYY, CDR2 QGS. There are 21 residues in the CDR3. The CDR3 loop is CALGEFRFWPTGGSYTDKPIF. Here the CDR3 DNA reads TGTGCTCTTGGGGAATTTCGATTCTGGCCTACTGGGGGATCCTACACCGATAAACCCATCTTT.

This clone appeared many times. The chain is built from TRDV1 and TRDJ1; TRDD2 might be the D (5 bases). Deletions cut 7 bases from V and 0 bases from J, with 18 bases between. This CDR3 has 16 residues. The germline V gene encodes CDR1 TSWWSYY and CDR2 QGS. CDR3 region: CALEDGLPTNTDKLIF. CDR3 sequence (DNA): TGTGCTCTTGAGGATGGCCTGCCTACTAACACCGATAAACTCATCTTT.

As to this clone: This DNA's translation differs at residue 5 from TCRdb's protein, which comes from a much larger clone; a read error is likely, and the protein shown is translated from the DNA. V usage is TRDV2 and J usage is TRDJ1; TRDD3 aligns across 10 bases. TCRdb carries no J gene annotation; the J gene was assigned here by matching the DNA with germline. CDR1 GEAIGNYY and CDR2 EKD come from the germline V gene. The V gene end was trimmed by 2 bases and the J gene end by 1 base; junction bases not matched to a gene: 12. This CDR3 has 18 amino acids. The CDR3 DNA reads TGTGCCTGTGACATCCCTTTAGGTGGGGGATACCCCACCGATAAACTCATCTTT. Protein sequence: CACDIPLGGGYPTDKLIF.

This clone was observed a handful of times. This chain uses TRDV2 with TRDJ1, with TRDD3 matching over 10 bases. V gave up 3 bases and J gave up 1 base; unmatched junction bases: 10. CDR1 and CDR2 from the germline V gene are GEAIGNYY and EKD. The CDR3 length is 17 residues. DNA of the CDR3: TGTGCCTGTGACCAAGGGGTACTGGGGGATGGCACCGATAAACTCATCTTT. It specifies CACDQGVLGDGTDKLIF.

The table lists this clone with many counts. A far larger clone differs by one base, so this is likely a read error. The identical CDR3 is also encoded by other nucleotide sequences in the sample. The chain combines TRDV1 with TRDJ1, with 8 bases that match TRDD3. After removal of 1 base from V and 3 bases from J, the junction contained 19 bases not matched to a gene. The CDR3 contains 20 residues. Germline V gene sequence: CDR1 TSWWSYY, CDR2 QGS. The CDR3 DNA reads TGTGCTCTTGGGGAACCGTGTCAGGAGGGGGATATAGAATCGCCCGATAAACTCATCTTT. This sequence encodes CALGEPCQEGDIESPDKLIF.

This clone was counted a few times. A single base is all that separates this from a far larger clone, so a read error is likely. V is TRDV2 and J is TRDJ1; 12 bases match TRDD3. No J gene is reported in TCRdb; it was inferred here by comparing the DNA with germline. This CDR3 is 17 amino acids long. V lost 7 bases, J lost 1 base, and 12 bases stayed unmatched. CDR1 is GEAIGNYY and CDR2 is EKD in the germline V gene. The CDR3 spells CACDFVLGDTSTDKLIF. The CDR3 DNA reads TGTGCCTGCGACTTCGTACTGGGGGATACAAGCACCGATAAACTCATCTTT.

There are a few counts of this clone. The protein in TCRdb stems from a much larger clone and differs at residue 5 from this DNA's translation, likely a read error; here the protein is translated from the DNA. The V gene is TRDV1, the J gene TRDJ1; a possible D gene is TRDD2 (5 bases). This CDR3 contains 23 residues. The V end was cut by 5 bases, the J end by 4 bases, with 41 bases between. Looked up from germline, CDR1 is TSWWSYY and CDR2 is QGS. The CDR3 region has the DNA TGTGCTCTTGGGAGCCCCCTAGGTCCTAGACCCCATCTGGTGAACTATCCCAGCGATAAACTCATCTTT. Translating it yields CALGSPLGPRPHLVNYPSDKLIF.

This clone showed up many times. The V gene is TRDV1, the J gene TRDJ1; the D is unclear. V lost 2 bases and J lost 0, with 19 bases in between. CDR1 is TSWWSYY, CDR2 QGS, per germline. This CDR3 has 18 amino acids. The CDR3 region has the DNA TGTGCTCTTGGGGAATCCCCCCGGGCAGGGGCCTACACCGATAAACTCATCTTT. Its translation: CALGESPRAGAYTDKLIF.

This clone was seen a handful of times. A far bigger clonotype differs at one base, so this is likely a read error. Other DNA sequences in this sample translate to the same CDR3. The V and J genes are TRDV1 and TRDJ1; 12 nucleotides align to TRDD3. The J gene was missing in TCRdb and was found by matching the end of the DNA to germline. The V and J ends lost 3 bases and 0 bases, in that order; junction bases with no gene match: 26. Germline V gene sequence: CDR1 TSWWSYY, CDR2 QGS. This CDR3 has 24 residues. DNA for the CDR3: TGTGCTCTTGGGGACCGAAGAGGCCCTGTACACCGGTACTGGGGGATACAGTACACCGATAAACTCATCTTT. Protein: CALGDRRGPVHRYWGIQYTDKLIF.

With regard to this clone: TCRdb assigns this DNA the protein of a much larger clone, which departs from its translation at residue 9; this likely reflects a read error, and the protein shown comes from translating the DNA. The chain recombines TRDV2 with TRDJ1, with 9 bases that match TRDD3. The J gene is absent in TCRdb and was assigned here via DNA matching to germline. Germline-derived CDR1 and CDR2 are GEAIGNYY and EKD. The CDR3 consists of 15 residues. With 4 bases clipped from V and 0 bases from J, the junction kept 5 bases outside the gene matches. The CDR3 coding sequence is TGTGCCTGTGAGGCACTGGGGGAACACACCGATAAACTCATCTTT. This encodes CACEALGEHTDKLIF.

As to this clone: The TCRdb record carries a much larger clone's protein, which differs from this DNA's translation at residue 11; a read error is the likely cause, and the protein listed here is the DNA translation. The chain links TRDV1 to TRDJ1, with D perhaps TRDD3 (6 bases). V lost 2 bases, J lost 5 bases, and 33 bases lay in between. Germline CDR1 TSWWSYY, CDR2 QGS. The length of the CDR3 is 21 residues. As DNA, the CDR3 is TGTGCTCTTGGGGAATTCACGGCGGTACTGGAGGATACTGTCGTCATGGATAAACTCATCTTT. Encoded protein: CALGEFTAVLEDTVVMDKLIF.

The table lists this clone with many counts. TCRdb's entry gives the protein of a much larger clone, which mismatches this DNA's translation at residue 16, likely from a read error; the protein reported here is translated from the DNA. Here the CDR3 reads CACDTLRDGGTNTGDHTDKLIF. CDR3 in DNA: TGTGCCTGTGACACTTTAAGGGATGGGGGGACCAATACAGGGGACCACACCGATAAACTCATCTTT. The gene calls are TRDV2 and TRDJ1; tentative D call: TRDD3 (6 bases). No J gene was available from TCRdb, and it was assigned here by a germline match of the DNA. Looked up from germline, CDR1 is GEAIGNYY and CDR2 is EKD. The CDR3 runs 22 residues. Trimming shortened V by 1 base and J by 0 bases, and 32 bases separated the two germline ends.

Details on this clone: With only one base between it and a far larger clone, this is likely a read error. At the DNA level, this CDR3 is encoded by other sequences in the same sample as well. This chain joins TRDV1 and TRDJ1; weak D call: TRDD3 (5 bases). CDR3 length equals 19 residues. V lost 2 bases, J lost 0 bases, and 22 bases lay in between. Germline-derived CDR1 and CDR2 are TSWWSYY and QGS. The CDR3 region is CALGECRDPWGANTDKLIF. CDR3 nucleotides: TGTGCTCTTGGGGAATGTAGGGACCCATGGGGTGCCAACACCGATAAACTCATCTTT.

In regard to this clone: The likely explanation is a read error, given a far larger clone one base away. Other DNA sequences within the sample encode an identical CDR3. V and J are TRDV1 and TRDJ1; 13 bases agree with TRDD3. The germline V gene encodes CDR1 TSWWSYY and CDR2 QGS. The CDR3 loop spans 19 amino acids. The CDR3 DNA reads as TGCGCTCTTGGGGAAATCCGGTACTGGGGGATACGGCCTACCGATAAACTCATCTTT. This sequence encodes CALGEIRYWGIRPTDKLIF.

This clone showed up just a few times. The protein recorded in TCRdb matches a much larger clone and deviates from this DNA's translation at residue 18, suggesting a read error; the protein here is obtained by translating the DNA. This chain joins TRDV2 and TRDJ1, with 12 bases fitting TRDD3. This CDR3 comprises 19 residues. Germline-derived CDR1 and CDR2 are GEAIGNYY and EKD. CDR3 sequence: CACITYWGIPSPYTGKLTF. For the CDR3, the DNA is TGTGCCTGCATTACGTACTGGGGGATACCCTCCCCGTACACCGGTAAACTCACCTTT.

In the case of this clone: The protein that TCRdb holds for this DNA derives from a much larger clone and differs from the translated DNA at residue 10, which likely indicates a read error; the protein shown here is translated from the DNA. This chain links TRDV1 with TRDJ1; possible D gene TRDD3, 5 bases. TCRdb lists no J gene, so it was determined here by aligning the DNA to germline. The V gene lost 0 bases and the J gene lost 2 bases, with 22 bases spanning the gap. The germline V gene has CDR1 TSWWSYY and CDR2 QGS. CDR3 length: 19 residues. Written as DNA, the CDR3 is TGTGCTCTTGGGGAACTTCCGTACTGGAGGATGAAACGTACCGATAAACTCATCTTT. Translating it yields CALGELPYWRMKRTDKLIF.

Concerning this clone itself: This DNA's translation differs at residue 8 from TCRdb's protein, which comes from a much larger clone; a read error is likely, and the protein shown is translated from the DNA. The chain recombines TRDV2 with TRDJ2, with a tentative D call TRDD3 (5 bases). Germline CDR1 and CDR2: GEAIGNYY and EKD. The CDR3 is 15 residues long. V lost 0 bases and J 4 bases, leaving 11 bases between the germline ends. The CDR3 here is CACDTVGERTAQLFF. The CDR3 region has the DNA TGTGCCTGTGACACCGTAGGGGAACGGACAGCACAACTCTTCTTT.

Only a few counts were recorded for this clone. The TCRdb protein comes from a much larger clone and disagrees with this DNA's translation at residue 4, likely due to a read error; the protein given here is derived from the DNA. This sequence joins TRDV2 and TRDJ1, with a weak D call TRDD3 (5 bases). TCRdb is silent on the J gene; assignment here came from matching the DNA to germline. With 5 bases removed from V and 1 base from J, the gap between germline ends came to 19 bases. CDR1 and CDR2 from the germline V gene are GEAIGNYY and EKD. This CDR3 spans 16 amino acids. CDR3 bases: TGTGCCTGTGTCCCCGCTTGGGATGCAGGCACCGATAAACTCATCTTT. This translates into CACVPAWDAGTDKLIF.

A word on this clone: This may stem from a read error, because a much larger clone lies one nucleotide away. This rearrangement joins TRDV1 to TRDJ1, with TRDD3 matching over 8 bases. With V trimmed by 4 bases and J by 1 base, 23 bases remained unmatched. The germline V gene encodes CDR1 TSWWSYY and CDR2 QGS. The CDR3 covers 21 residues. CDR3 amino acids: CALGGPLPTLLGVLLTDKLIF. In DNA, the CDR3 is TGTGCTCTTGGGGGCCCCCTTCCAACATTACTGGGGGTTTTACTCACCGATAAACTCATCTTT.

This clone was picked up a small number of times. It is likely a read error: a sequence one base away is far more abundant. The same CDR3 also results from other DNA sequences found in this sample. J is TRDJ1 and V is TRDV1; 11 bases map to TRDD3. Germline V lookup: CDR1 TSWWSYY, CDR2 QGS. This CDR3 is built from 25 residues. The trim removed 0 bases at V and 7 bases at J, leaving 34 bases unmatched. CDR3 region: CALGELCSYSRPSDAGGYRSVKLIF. CDR3 DNA sequence: TGTGCTCTTGGGGAACTATGTTCCTACTCCCGTCCGTCGGATGCTGGGGGATACCGGTCGGTTAAACTCATCTTT.

This clone was observed a handful of times. TCRdb records a much larger clone's protein for this DNA, with a difference at residue 17 that likely arises from a read error; the protein given is the translation of the DNA. The V gene reported is TRDV1; the J gene is uncalled; TRDD3, the table's D call, lacks a check against the DNA. The germline V gene encodes CDR1 TSWWSYY and CDR2 QGS. The CDR3 extends over 19 amino acids. This chain's CDR3 is CALGDPSPFGRGYTDKPIF. The CDR3 region has the DNA TGTGCTCTTGGGGACCCAAGTCCCTTCGGGAGGGGGTACACCGATAAACCCATCTTT.

This clone was recorded many times. The V and J genes are TRDV2 and TRDJ3, with 13 bases aligning to TRDD3. CDR1 GEAIGNYY and CDR2 EKD come from the germline V gene. The CDR3 length is 19 residues. V trimming: 0 bases; J trimming: 4 bases; junction bases outside the gene matches: 5. The CDR3, as DNA: TGTGCCTGTGACACCATACTGGGGGATACGCGGTGGGACACCCGACAGATGTTTTTC. Amino acid sequence: CACDTILGDTRWDTRQMFF.

Comments on this clone: This DNA's translation differs at residue 5 from TCRdb's protein, which comes from a much larger clone; a read error is likely, and the protein shown is translated from the DNA. The chain links TRDV1 to TRDJ1; D call uncertain. As TCRdb names no J gene, one was assigned here on the basis of a DNA match to germline. This CDR3 has 14 residues. Germline CDR1 TSWWSYY, CDR2 QGS. V was trimmed by 5 bases and J by 0 bases, leaving 10 bases between them. The CDR3 DNA reads TGTGCTCTTGGGACTCCCAAGTACACCGATAAACTCATCTTT. Translation gives CALGTPKYTDKLIF.